Listed below are T cell receptor beta chains from one sample, sequenced in a study of tumor-infiltrating lymphocytes in primary liver carcinoma. TCRdb re-derived calls from the multiplex PCR reads in MiXCR, one entry per CDR3 protein. The sample includes 99,000 or so distinct CDR3 sequences, approximately 78% seen only once; the top ten take approximately 21%. The sequenced sample was liver tumor tissue from sampling region 3. The receptors shown here come from a man aged 40-50 years with primary liver carcinoma and hepatitis B virus infection. The CDR3 runs from the conserved cysteine through the conserved F or W. Fields, in order: J gene, clone size, V gene, D gene, CDR3 DNA, CDR3 protein. The D gene is left open where the match is weak. The size of a clone is reported for some rows only, either as once, few or many, or as a class for expanded clones.

TRBJ2-4 . TRBV11-1 TRBD2 TGTGCCAGCGGCCGGAAGCGGGGTGACATTCAGTACTTC CASGRKRGDIQYF
TRBJ2-7 . TRBV6-2/TRBV6-3 . TGTGCCAGCAGTTACGTTAGCGGATACGAGTACTACTTC CASSYVSGYEYYF
TRBJ2-7 . TRBV6-5 TRBD1 TGTGCCAGGAGTCCTGGGACAGCACGCTACGAGCAGTATTTC CARSPGTARYEQYF
TRBJ2-2 . TRBV7-3 . TGTGCCAGCAGCTTAAAAGGCCCCCCGGCAGGGGCGAACATCGGGGAGCTGTTTTTT CASSLKGPPAGANIGELFF
TRBJ1-5 few TRBV4-1 . TGCGCCAGCAGTTTTGCTCTTGATCAGTCCCAGCATTTT CASSFALDQSQHF
TRBJ1-5 . TRBV30 . TGTGCCTGGACTTATGGGGAAAATCAGTCCCAGCATTTT CAWTYGENQSQHF
TRBJ2-5 . TRBV6-2/TRBV6-3 TRBD2 TGTGTCAGCAGCCCCCTGTTAGCGGGCGGAGAGACCCAGTACTTC CVSSPLLAGGETQYF
TRBJ2-7 many TRBV28 TRBD2 TGTGCCAGCAGTTCAACTAGCGGGAGTCGCTACGAGCAGTACTTC CASSSTSGSRYEQYF
TRBJ2-5 . TRBV11-2 . TGTGCCAGCAGTTTAGGGGCTACCGGACAAGAGACCCAGTATTTC CASSLGATGQETQYF
TRBJ2-1 medium-sized TRBV29-1 . TGCAGCGTTTGTGCGGGGACCGCACAAAATGAGCAGTTCTTC CSVCAGTAQNEQFF
TRBJ2-6 . TRBV19 . TGTACCAGTAGTATAGTGATGTCTGGGGCCAACGTCTTGACTTTC CTSSIVMSGANVLTF
TRBJ1-2 many TRBV4-1 . TGCGCCAGCAGCCAAACCGGGACGCAGAACTATGGCTACACCTTC CASSQTGTQNYGYTF
TRBJ2-2 . TRBV7-9 TRBD1 TGTGCCAGCAGCTTAGCAGGAATAGTGGGACAGAACACCGGGAAGCTGTTATTT CASSLAGIVGQNTGKLLF
TRBJ2-5 . TRBV29-1 . TGCAGCGTTAAAGACGTCGGACAAGGAGAGACCCAGTGCTTC CSVKDVGQGETQCF
TRBJ2-7 . TRBV28 . TGTGCCAGCGGTTTACCCTTCTACGAGCAGTACTTC CASGLPFYEQYF
TRBJ1-5 . TRBV12-3/TRBV12-4 . TGTGCCAGCAGCCCCGCCCTTTGGGACGACAATATCAATCAGCCCCAGCATTTT CASSPALWDDNINQPQHF
TRBJ2-1 . TRBV18 TRBD1 TGTGCCAGCTCACCGACAGGGGACGTCTACAATGAGCAGTTCTTC CASSPTGDVYNEQFF
TRBJ2-1 . TRBV28 TRBD2 TGTGCCAGCGATCCCGTCGCAGGGACTAGCGTCTCCTACAATGAGCAGTTCTTC CASDPVAGTSVSYNEQFF